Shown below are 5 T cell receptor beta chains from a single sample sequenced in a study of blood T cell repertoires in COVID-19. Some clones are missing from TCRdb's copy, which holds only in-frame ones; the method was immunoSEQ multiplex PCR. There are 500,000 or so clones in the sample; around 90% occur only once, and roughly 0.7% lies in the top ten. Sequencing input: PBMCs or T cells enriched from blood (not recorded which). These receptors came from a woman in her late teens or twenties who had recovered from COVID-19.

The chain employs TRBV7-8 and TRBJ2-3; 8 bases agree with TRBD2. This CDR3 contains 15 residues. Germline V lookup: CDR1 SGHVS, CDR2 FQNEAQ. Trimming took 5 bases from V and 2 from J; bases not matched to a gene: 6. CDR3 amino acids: CASSPIAGITDTQYF. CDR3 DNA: TGTGCCAGCAGCCCGATAGCGGGGATCACAGATACGCAGTATTTT.

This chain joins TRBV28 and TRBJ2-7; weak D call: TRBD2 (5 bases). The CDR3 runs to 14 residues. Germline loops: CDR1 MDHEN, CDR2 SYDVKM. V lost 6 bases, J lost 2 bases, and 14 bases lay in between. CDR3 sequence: CASRGAMTAYEQYF. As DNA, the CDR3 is TGTGCCAGCAGGGGAGCCATGACTGCCTACGAGCAGTACTTC.

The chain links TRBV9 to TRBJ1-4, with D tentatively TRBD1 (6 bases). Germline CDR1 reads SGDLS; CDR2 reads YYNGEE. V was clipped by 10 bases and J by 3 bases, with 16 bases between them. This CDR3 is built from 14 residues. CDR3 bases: TGTGCCGGGCCACAGGGCCAGCCTAATGAAAAACTGTTTTTT. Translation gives CAGPQGQPNEKLFF.

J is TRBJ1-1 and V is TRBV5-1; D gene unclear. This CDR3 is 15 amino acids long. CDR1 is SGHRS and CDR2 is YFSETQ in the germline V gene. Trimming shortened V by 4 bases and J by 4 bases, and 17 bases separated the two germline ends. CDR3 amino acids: CASSMEGGWGTEAFF. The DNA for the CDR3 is TGCGCCAGCAGCATGGAGGGAGGGTGGGGCACTGAAGCTTTCTTT.

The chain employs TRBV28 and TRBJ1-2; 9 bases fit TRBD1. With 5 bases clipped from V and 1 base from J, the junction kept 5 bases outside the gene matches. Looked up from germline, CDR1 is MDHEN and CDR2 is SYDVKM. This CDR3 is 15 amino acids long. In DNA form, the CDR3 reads TGTGCCAGCAGTCCTTGGACAGGGGTTAACTATGGCTACACCTTC. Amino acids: CASSPWTGVNYGYTF.